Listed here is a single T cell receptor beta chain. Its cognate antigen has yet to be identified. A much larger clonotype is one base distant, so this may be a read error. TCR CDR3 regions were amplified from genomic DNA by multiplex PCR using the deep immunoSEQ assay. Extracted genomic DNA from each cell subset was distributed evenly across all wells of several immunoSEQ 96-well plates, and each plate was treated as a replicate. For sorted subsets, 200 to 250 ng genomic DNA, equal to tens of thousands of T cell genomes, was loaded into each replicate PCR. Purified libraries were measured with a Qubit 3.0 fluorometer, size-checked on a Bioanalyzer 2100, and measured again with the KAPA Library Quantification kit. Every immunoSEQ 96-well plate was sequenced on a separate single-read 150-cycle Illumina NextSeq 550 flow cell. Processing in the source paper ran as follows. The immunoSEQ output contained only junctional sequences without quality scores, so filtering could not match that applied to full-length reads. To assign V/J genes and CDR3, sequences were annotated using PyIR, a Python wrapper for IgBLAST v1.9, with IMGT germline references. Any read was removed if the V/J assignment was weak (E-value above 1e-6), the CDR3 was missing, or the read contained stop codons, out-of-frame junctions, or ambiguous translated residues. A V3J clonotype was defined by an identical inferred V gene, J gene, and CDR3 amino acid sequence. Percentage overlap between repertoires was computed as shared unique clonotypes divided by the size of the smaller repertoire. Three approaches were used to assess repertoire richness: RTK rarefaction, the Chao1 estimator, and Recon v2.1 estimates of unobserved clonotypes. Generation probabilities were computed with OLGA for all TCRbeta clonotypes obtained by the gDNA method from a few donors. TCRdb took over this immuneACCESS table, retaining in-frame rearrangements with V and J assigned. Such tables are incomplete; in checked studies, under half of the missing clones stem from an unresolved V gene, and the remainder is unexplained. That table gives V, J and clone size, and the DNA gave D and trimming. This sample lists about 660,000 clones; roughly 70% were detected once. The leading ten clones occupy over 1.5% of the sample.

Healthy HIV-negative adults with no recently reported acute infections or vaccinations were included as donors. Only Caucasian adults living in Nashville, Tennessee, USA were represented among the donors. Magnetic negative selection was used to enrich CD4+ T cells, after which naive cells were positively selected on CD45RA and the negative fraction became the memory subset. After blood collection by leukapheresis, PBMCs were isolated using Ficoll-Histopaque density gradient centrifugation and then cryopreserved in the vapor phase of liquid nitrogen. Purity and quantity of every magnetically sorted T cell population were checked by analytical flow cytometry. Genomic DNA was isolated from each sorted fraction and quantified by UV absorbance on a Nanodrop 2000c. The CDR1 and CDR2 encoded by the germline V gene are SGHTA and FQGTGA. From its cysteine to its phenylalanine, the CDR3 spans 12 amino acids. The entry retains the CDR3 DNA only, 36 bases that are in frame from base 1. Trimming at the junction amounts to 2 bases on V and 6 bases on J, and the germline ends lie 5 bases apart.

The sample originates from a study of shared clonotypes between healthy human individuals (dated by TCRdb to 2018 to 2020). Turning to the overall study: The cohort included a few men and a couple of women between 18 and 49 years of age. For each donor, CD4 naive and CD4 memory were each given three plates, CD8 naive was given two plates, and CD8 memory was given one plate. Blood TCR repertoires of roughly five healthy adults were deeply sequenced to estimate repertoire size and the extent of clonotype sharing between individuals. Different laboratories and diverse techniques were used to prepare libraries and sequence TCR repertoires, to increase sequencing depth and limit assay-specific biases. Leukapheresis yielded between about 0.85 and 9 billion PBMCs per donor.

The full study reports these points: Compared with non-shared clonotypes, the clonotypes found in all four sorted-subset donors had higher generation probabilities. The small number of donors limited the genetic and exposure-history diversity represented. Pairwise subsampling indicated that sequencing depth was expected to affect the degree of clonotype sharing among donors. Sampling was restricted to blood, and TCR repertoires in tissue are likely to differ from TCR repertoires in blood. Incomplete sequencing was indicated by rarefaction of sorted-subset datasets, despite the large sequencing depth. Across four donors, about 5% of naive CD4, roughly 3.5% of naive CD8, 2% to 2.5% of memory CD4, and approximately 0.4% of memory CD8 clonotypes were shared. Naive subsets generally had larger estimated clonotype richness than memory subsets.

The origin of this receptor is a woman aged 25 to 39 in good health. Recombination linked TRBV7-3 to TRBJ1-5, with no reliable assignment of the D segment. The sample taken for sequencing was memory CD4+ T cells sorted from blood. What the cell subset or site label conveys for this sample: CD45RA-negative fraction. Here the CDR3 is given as CASSLVGQPQHF. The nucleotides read TGTGCCAGCAGCTTAGTAGGTCAGCCCCAGCATTTT.